The entry that follows covers one TCR beta chain sequence. The record originates from a study of blood T cell repertoires in COVID-19. Study-level background: T cells, B-cell-depleted T cells, or PBMCs supplied cDNA or gDNA.

The V and J ends lost 6 bases and 1 base respectively, with 16 bases between them. Germline V gene lookup returns CDR1 MNHEY and CDR2 SVGEGT. This CDR3 contains 16 residues. Here immunoSEQ multiplex PCR was the method, and the copy in TCRdb shows in-frame clones only, minus some. Among about 130,000 clones, about four fifths were seen once, and the ten largest hold about 18%. The sequenced sample consisted of peripheral blood. The chain joins TRBV6-2 or TRBV6-3 to TRBJ1-5; the D gene is possibly TRBD1 (5 bases). The TCR comes from a man older than 75 with acute or convalescent COVID-19. The CDR3 loop is CASSIRVYSSNQPQHF. CDR3 nucleotides: TGTGCCAGCAGCATCAGGGTGTACTCGAGCAATCAGCCCCAGCATTTT.